This TCR beta chain was observed in a study of technical replicates of blood from a handful of donors. Method: immunoSEQ multiplex PCR; TCRdb's copy keeps in-frame clones and lacks some. Among more than 65,000 clones listed, roughly 89% were seen once. Trimming took off 1 base at V and 7 bases at J, with 15 bases between the two ends. Germline V gene data show CDR1 as SGHRS and CDR2 as YFSETQ. This CDR3 comprises 15 residues. This sequence joins TRBV5-1 and TRBJ1-5, with a weak D call TRBD1 (5 bases). The sample was T cells isolated from PBMCs. This receptor was obtained from a human donor in good health. Some clones in this sample may be carry-over from other donors' samples. In nucleotides, the CDR3 is TGCGCCAGCAGCTTGACGGGGGAAGGAGGACAGCCCCAGCATTTT. This encodes CASSLTGEGGQPQHF.